The 27 T cell receptor beta chains in this list originate from one sample, sequenced in a study of T cells in Graves' hyperthyroidism and ophthalmopathy. From RNA transcripts, TCR beta CDR3 regions were amplified. The TCR CDR3 first-round RT-PCR relied on the HTBI primer set. TCRdb fed the multiplex PCR reads into MiXCR, producing one record per CDR3 protein. The table includes around 620,000 distinct CDR3 sequences, roughly 50% detected once. Sequenced input: peripheral blood or thyroid tissue (not recorded which). These receptors originate from an adult woman with Graves' disease, either hyperthyroidism or ophthalmopathy (not recorded which).

The chain employs TRBV24-1 and TRBJ1-1; TRBD1 agrees at 9 bases. The J segment lost 8 bases and the V segment lost 7 bases, leaving 4 bases of the junction unmatched. Per the germline V gene, CDR1 is KGHDR and CDR2 is SFDVKD. The CDR3 totals 12 residues. The CDR3 spells CATRGQGTEAFF. The CDR3 DNA reads TGTGCCACCAGAGGACAGGGGACCGAAGCTTTCTTT.

This clonotype has just a few counts. This chain links TRBV20-1 with TRBJ2-2; D not certain. Germline CDR1 reads DFQATT; CDR2 reads SNEGSKA (reference sequence). Deletions cut 3 bases from V and 6 bases from J, with 17 bases between. The CDR3 spans 15 residues. The CDR3 here is CSARSFNLGPGELFF. Written as DNA, the CDR3 is TGCAGTGCTAGGTCCTTCAATTTGGGCCCCGGGGAGCTGTTTTTT.

V and J are TRBV29-1 and TRBJ1-2, with 7 bases matching TRBD1. CDR1 and CDR2 from the germline V gene are SQVTM and ANQGSEA. This CDR3 has 14 residues. V trimming: 4 bases; J trimming: 12 bases; junction bases outside the gene matches: 17. The CDR3 nucleotides are TGCAGCGTTGGAAGGGACAGCGTCCGCGACTTTGACACCTTC. It specifies CSVGRDSVRDFDTF.

This clonotype was counted at least ten times. The chain has TRBV29-1 and TRBJ2-7; the D gene is possibly TRBD1 (6 bases). The V gene's germline CDR1 is SQVTM and CDR2 ANQGSEA. The CDR3 totals 13 residues. The V end lost 7 bases, the J end lost 9 bases, and 22 bases lay between the germline ends. The CDR3 sequence: CSAYRAQSLRQYF. CDR3 coding DNA: TGCAGCGCCTACAGGGCCCAAAGTTTAAGGCAGTACTTC.

This clonotype was observed at least ten times. V is TRBV6-5 and J is TRBJ1-5, with D perhaps TRBD1 (6 bases). Germline-derived CDR1 and CDR2 are MNHEY and SVGAGI. V was shortened by 0 bases and J by 5 bases, with 14 bases between the two germline ends. This CDR3 is built from 16 residues. This CDR3 reads CASSYSSRGDHQPQHF. The CDR3 region has the DNA TGTGCCAGCAGTTACTCGTCCAGGGGAGATCATCAGCCCCAGCATTTT.

The gene calls are TRBV19 and TRBJ1-2; TRBD1 aligns across 11 bases. This CDR3 contains 11 residues. The V gene's germline CDR1 is LNHDA and CDR2 SQIVND (reference sequence). After removal of 8 bases from V and 12 bases from J, the junction contained 5 bases not matched to a gene. The CDR3 reads CASRTGGTNTF. As DNA, the CDR3 is TGTGCCAGTCGGACAGGGGGCACGAACACCTTC.

The V gene is TRBV14, the J gene TRBJ2-1, with TRBD1 matching 7 bases. The CDR3 has 13 residues. Germline assignment: CDR1 SGHDN and CDR2 FVKESK. Germline trimming cut 4 bases from V and 9 bases from J; bases unmatched to any gene: 6. The CDR3 nucleotides are TGTGCCAGCAGCCCAATAGACAGGGTTGAGCAGTTCTTC. This encodes CASSPIDRVEQFF.

This clonotype was picked up a small number of times. This rearrangement joins TRBV6-5 to TRBJ1-1, with D perhaps TRBD1 (5 bases). From germline, CDR1 is MNHEY and CDR2 SVGAGI. The length of the CDR3 is 14 residues. V was shortened by 2 bases and J by 11 bases, with 18 bases between the two germline ends. The CDR3 DNA follows: TGTGCCAGCAGTTACGGCCAGGGACTGGGGAGGGCTTTCTTT. It is translated as CASSYGQGLGRAFF.

In its sample, this clonotype was seen many times. This chain links TRBV10-2 with TRBJ2-2; 8 positions agree with TRBD2. CDR1 is WSHSY and CDR2 is SAAADI in the germline V gene. Losses at the gene ends were 7 bases for V and 6 bases for J; bases not matched to a gene: 7. The CDR3 runs to 14 residues. CDR3 region: CASTGLVSAGELFF. CDR3 nucleotide sequence: TGCGCCAGCACGGGACTAGTCAGCGCCGGGGAGCTGTTTTTT.

This clonotype appeared many times. The chain uses TRBV19 and TRBJ2-7, with 12 nucleotides matching TRBD2. The CDR3 is 15 amino acids. Germline V lookup: CDR1 LNHDA, CDR2 SQIVND (reference sequence). Unmatched junction bases numbered 7, after V lost 3 bases and J lost 7 bases. CDR3 coding DNA: TGTGCCAGTAGTATCGGACTAGCGGGATCGGAGGAGCAGTACTTC. It yields the protein CASSIGLAGSEEQYF. The whole variable domain, remainder taken from reference TRBV19 and TRBJ2-7, is DGGITQSPKYLFRKEGQNVTLSCEQNLNHDAMYWYRQDPGQGLRLIYYSQIVNDFQKGDIAEGYSVSREKKESFPLTVTSAQKNPTAFYLCASSIGLAGSEEQYFGPGTRLTVT.

The genes are TRBV5-1 and TRBJ2-3, with D uncertain. Between the trimmed V and J ends, which lost 0 bases and 2 bases, there was a span of 10 bases. Germline V gene sequence: CDR1 SGHRS, CDR2 YFSETQ. The CDR3 loop spans 15 amino acids. For the CDR3, the DNA is TGCGCCAGCAGCTTGGCCCATCTTCTCACAGATACGCAGTATTTT. It specifies CASSLAHLLTDTQYF.

This clonotype was seen at least ten times. The genes are TRBV7-9 and TRBJ2-5, with 9 bases aligning to TRBD1. The CDR3 is 17 amino acids. Trimming cost V 1 base and J 6 bases; bases outside gene matches: 12. Looked up from germline, CDR1 is SEHNR and CDR2 is FQNEAQ (reference sequence). The CDR3 sequence: CASSLEKPGQGFQTQYF. DNA of the CDR3: TGTGCCAGCAGCTTAGAGAAGCCGGGACAGGGTTTCCAGACCCAGTACTTC.

The V gene is TRBV10-3, the J gene TRBJ1-2; TRBD1 is a possible D gene (5 bases). The CDR3 totals 16 residues. V lost 8 bases to trimming and J lost 0 bases, with 19 bases between them. In germline, CDR1 is ENHRY, CDR2 SYGVKD. The CDR3 is CAIQARGELANYGYTF. The CDR3 nucleotides are TGTGCCATCCAAGCAAGAGGGGAATTAGCTAACTATGGCTACACCTTC.

This clonotype was picked up many times. The rearrangement uses TRBV5-1 and TRBJ2-5; possible D gene TRBD1, 6 bases. CDR1 is SGHRS and CDR2 is YFSETQ in the germline V gene. V was shortened by 0 bases and J by 4 bases, with 10 bases between the two germline ends. This CDR3 has 14 residues. The CDR3 DNA follows: TGCGCCAGCAGCTTGGAAGGGGGTGGAGAGACCCAGTACTTC. This codes for CASSLEGGGETQYF.

This clonotype was seen repeatedly, ten times or more. The DNA of the CDR3 is TGCGCCAGCAGCCAAGAATTTAGGGCCGGCAATCAGCCCCAGCATTTT. It yields the protein CASSQEFRAGNQPQHF. The chain joins TRBV4-1 to TRBJ1-5, with D unresolved. The CDR3 runs 16 residues. V shed 0 bases and J shed 2 bases, with 11 bases lying between them. Germline V gene sequence: CDR1 MGHRA, CDR2 YSYEKL.

The V and J genes are TRBV29-1 and TRBJ1-4; D gene ambiguous. The CDR3 is 13 residues long. V was clipped by 7 bases and J by 2 bases, with 11 bases between them. Germline V CDR1 and CDR2: SQVTM, ANQGSEA. The CDR3 loop is CSAYGRTNEKLFF. CDR3 bases: TGCAGCGCGTACGGGAGGACTAATGAAAAACTGTTTTTT.

V usage is TRBV12-3 or TRBV12-4 and J usage is TRBJ2-7; perhaps TRBD1 as D (6 bases). There are 11 residues in the CDR3. V was pared by 11 bases and J by 3 bases, with 11 bases between. The DNA of the CDR3 is TGTGCCTCTGGACAGAGCTACGAGCAGTACTTC. Encoded protein: CASGQSYEQYF.

This clonotype was observed many times. This chain uses TRBV5-1 with TRBJ2-7; D uncertain. With 4 bases removed from V and 0 bases from J, the gap between germline ends came to 11 bases. Germline V gives CDR1 SGHRS, CDR2 YFSETQ. The CDR3 is 14 amino acids. CDR3 amino acids: CASSTDGNSYEQYF. The CDR3 DNA is TGCGCCAGCAGCACGGACGGAAACTCCTACGAGCAGTACTTC.

This clonotype was counted ten times or more. The chain uses TRBV6-6 and TRBJ2-7; 7 nucleotides align to TRBD1. Germline CDR1 is MNHNY and CDR2 is SVGAGI (reference sequence). This CDR3 spans 14 amino acids. The V and J ends lost 6 bases and 1 base, in that order; junction bases with no gene match: 6. In nucleotides, the CDR3 is TGTGCCAGCAGACAGGGGCCTACGTCCTACGAGCAGTACTTC. Amino acids: CASRQGPTSYEQYF.

This clonotype was seen at least ten times. The chain couples TRBV7-9 to TRBJ2-2, with TRBD1 identical over 10 bases. Germline V gene lookup returns CDR1 SEHNR and CDR2 FQNEAQ (reference sequence). V lost 3 bases, J lost 8 bases, and 12 bases stayed unmatched. This CDR3 comprises 17 residues. The CDR3 loop is CASSFVLGTGALGELFF. The CDR3 region has the DNA TGTGCCAGCAGCTTCGTCCTCGGGACAGGGGCGTTAGGGGAGCTGTTTTTT.

This clonotype was seen at least ten times. This sequence joins TRBV5-1 and TRBJ2-7; 9 bases are shared with TRBD1. The trim removed 3 bases at V and 7 bases at J, leaving 8 bases unmatched. The CDR3 is 14 residues long. Germline CDR1 is SGHRS and CDR2 is YFSETQ. The CDR3 spells CASSSRDRVLEQYF. The CDR3 DNA sequence: TGCGCCAGCAGCTCCCGGGACAGGGTTCTGGAGCAGTACTTC.

As regards this clonotype: The conserved final phenylalanine or tryptophan is absent from the CDR3, which likely points to a read error. It is unclear where the CDR3 begins or ends on the DNA, so no DNA is shown, and the CDR3 is as TCRdb lists it. The chain links TRBV7-9 to TRBJ1-1; TRBD1, the table's D call, was not compared with the DNA. Termini included, the CDR3 measures 10 amino acids. The germline V gene has CDR1 SEHNR and CDR2 FQNEAQ (reference sequence). This chain's CDR3 is CASSTGGASY.

Concerning this clonotype itself: The missing conserved phenylalanine or tryptophan at the end of this CDR3 makes a read error likely. CDR3: CASSIFQGARRTEAFS. The CDR3 coding sequence is TGTGCCAGTAGTATATTCCAGGGGGCAAGGAGGACTGAAGCTTTCTCT. This chain connects TRBV19 to TRBJ1-1; 8 bases are shared with TRBD1. CDR1 is LNHDA and CDR2 is SQIVND in the germline V gene (reference sequence). The ends lost 2 bases at V and 5 bases at J; junction bases unmatched: 10. The CDR3 runs 16 residues.

About this clonotype itself: Possible read error: a much larger clone is one base away. The chain uses TRBV4-1 and TRBJ2-7, with 9 positions matching TRBD2. The CDR3 extends over 16 amino acids. Germline assignment: CDR1 MGHRA and CDR2 YSYEKL. V gave up 2 bases and J gave up 3 bases; unmatched junction bases: 8. The CDR3 coding sequence is TGCGCCAGCAGCCAAAAACTAGCGGGTAGCTACTACGAGCAGTACTTC. Encoded protein: CASSQKLAGSYYEQYF.

The V call is TRBV2, the J call TRBJ2-2; D is ambiguous. This CDR3 is built from 13 residues. Trimming removed 3 bases from V and 4 bases from J, with 6 bases in between. Germline CDR1 SNHLY, CDR2 FYNNEI. The CDR3 here is CASSDVVTGELFF. Written as DNA, the CDR3 is TGTGCCAGCAGTGACGTGGTCACCGGGGAGCTGTTTTTT. Full variable domain (rest looked up from reference TRBV2 and TRBJ2-2): EPEVTQTPSHQVTQMGQEVILRCVPISNHLYFYWYRQILGQKVEFLVSFYNNEISEKSEIFDDQFSVERPDGSNFTLKIRSTKLEDSAMYFCASSDVVTGELFFGEGSRLTVL.

Many counts were recorded for this clonotype. The CDR3, as DNA: TGCAGTGCTCTCAAAGCGGGAGTTGTCACCGGGGAGCTGTTTTTT. Translation gives CSALKAGVVTGELFF. The chain uses TRBV20-1 and TRBJ2-2; 8 nucleotides agree with TRBD2. The V segment lost 5 bases and the J segment 4 bases; nucleotides outside the gene matches: 9. The germline CDR1 and CDR2 sequences are DFQATT and SNEGSKA (reference sequence). The CDR3 is 15 residues long.

This clonotype was seen at least ten times. The J gene is TRBJ2-5, the V gene TRBV2, with 7 bases aligning to TRBD2. V gave up 0 bases and J gave up 7 bases; unmatched junction bases: 17. Germline CDR1 is SNHLY and CDR2 is FYNNEI. The CDR3 loop spans 18 amino acids. CDR3: CASSEANIGAAVAGTQYF. The CDR3 DNA sequence: TGTGCCAGCAGTGAAGCGAACATTGGCGCTGCGGTAGCGGGGACCCAGTACTTC.